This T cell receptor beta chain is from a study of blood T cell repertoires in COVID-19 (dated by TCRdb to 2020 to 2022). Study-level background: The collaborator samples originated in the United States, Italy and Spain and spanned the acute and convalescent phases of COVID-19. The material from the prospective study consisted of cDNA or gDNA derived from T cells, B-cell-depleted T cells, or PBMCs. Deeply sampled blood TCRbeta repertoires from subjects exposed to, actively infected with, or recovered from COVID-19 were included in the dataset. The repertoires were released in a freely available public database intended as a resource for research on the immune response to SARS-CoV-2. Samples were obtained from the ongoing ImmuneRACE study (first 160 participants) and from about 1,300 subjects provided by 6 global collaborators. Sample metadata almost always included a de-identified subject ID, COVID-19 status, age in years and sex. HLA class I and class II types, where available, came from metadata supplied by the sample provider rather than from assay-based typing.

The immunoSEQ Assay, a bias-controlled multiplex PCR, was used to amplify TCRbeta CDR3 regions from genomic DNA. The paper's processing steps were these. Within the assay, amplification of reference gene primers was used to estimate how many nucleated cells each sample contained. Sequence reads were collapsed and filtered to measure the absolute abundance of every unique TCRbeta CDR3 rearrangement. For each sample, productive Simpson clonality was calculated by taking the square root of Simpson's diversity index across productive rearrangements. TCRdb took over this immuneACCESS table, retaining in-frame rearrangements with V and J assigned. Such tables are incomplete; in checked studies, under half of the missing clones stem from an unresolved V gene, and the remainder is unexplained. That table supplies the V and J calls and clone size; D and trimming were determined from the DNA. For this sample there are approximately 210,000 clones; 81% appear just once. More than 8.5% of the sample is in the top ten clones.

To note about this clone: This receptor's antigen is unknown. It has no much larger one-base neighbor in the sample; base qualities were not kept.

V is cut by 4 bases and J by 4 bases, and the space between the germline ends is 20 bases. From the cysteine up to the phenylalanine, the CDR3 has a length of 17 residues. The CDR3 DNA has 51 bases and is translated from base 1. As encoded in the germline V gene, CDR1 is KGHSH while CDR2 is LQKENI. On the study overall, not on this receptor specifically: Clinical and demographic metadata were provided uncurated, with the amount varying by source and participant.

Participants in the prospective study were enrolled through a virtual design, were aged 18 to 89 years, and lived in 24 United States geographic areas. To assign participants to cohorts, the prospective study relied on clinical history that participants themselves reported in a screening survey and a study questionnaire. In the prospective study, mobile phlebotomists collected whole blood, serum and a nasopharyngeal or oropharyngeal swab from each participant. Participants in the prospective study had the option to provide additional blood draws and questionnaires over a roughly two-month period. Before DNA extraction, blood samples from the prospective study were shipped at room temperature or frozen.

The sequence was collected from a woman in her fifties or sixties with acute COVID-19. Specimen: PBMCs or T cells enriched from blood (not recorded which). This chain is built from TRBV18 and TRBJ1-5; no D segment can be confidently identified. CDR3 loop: CASSQTMRLISNQPQHF. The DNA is TGTGCCAGCTCACAAACAATGCGACTAATTTCAAATCAGCCCCAGCATTTT.